Listed below are T cell receptor beta chains from one sample, sequenced in a study of blood T cell repertoires in COVID-19. Profiling relied on immunoSEQ multiplex PCR, and the TCRdb table lists in-frame clones only, not all of them. Here the sample spans some 530,000 clones, around 85% being singletons. The sequencing sample was made of peripheral blood. These receptors originate from a human donor in a cohort sampled during active COVID-19. The CDR3 runs from the conserved cysteine through the conserved F or W. The order of the fields is D gene, V gene, clone size, J gene, CDR3 protein, CDR3 DNA. D genes are given only for firm matches. Clone size, where shown, is once, few, many, or a class for clones that have expanded.

d_call: -
v_call: TRBV7-9
clone_size: once
j_call: TRBJ1-4
cdr3_aa: CASSWNGGEKLFF
cdr3_nt: TGTGCCAGCAGCTGGAACGGGGGTGAAAAACTGTTTTTT

d_call: -
v_call: TRBV12-5
clone_size: -
j_call: TRBJ2-7
cdr3_aa: CASGLDGGKYEQYF
cdr3_nt: TGTGCTAGTGGTTTGGATGGCGGGAAATACGAGCAGTACTTC

d_call: TRBD2
v_call: TRBV27
clone_size: -
j_call: TRBJ2-3
cdr3_aa: CASSFQRGGTDTQYF
cdr3_nt: TGTGCCAGCAGTTTTCAGCGGGGCGGCACAGATACGCAGTATTTT

d_call: TRBD1
v_call: TRBV2
clone_size: -
j_call: TRBJ1-6
cdr3_aa: CASRGQGLGSPLHF
cdr3_nt: TGTGCCAGCAGGGGACAGGGGTTGGGGTCACCCCTCCACTTT

d_call: TRBD2
v_call: TRBV3-1/TRBV3-2
clone_size: -
j_call: TRBJ2-1
cdr3_aa: CASSSPTGTSGRSHSYNEQFF
cdr3_nt: TGTGCCAGCAGCTCACCAACCGGGACTAGCGGGAGGTCCCACTCCTACAATGAGCAGTTCTTC

d_call: -
v_call: TRBV18
clone_size: -
j_call: TRBJ1-2
cdr3_aa: CASSWGETFYGYTF
cdr3_nt: TGTGCCAGCTCATGGGGGGAGACATTCTATGGCTACACCTTC

d_call: -
v_call: TRBV7-2
clone_size: few
j_call: TRBJ2-7
cdr3_aa: CASSPRRGSYEQYF
cdr3_nt: TGTGCCAGCAGCCCGCGTCGGGGGTCCTACGAGCAGTACTTC

d_call: TRBD2
v_call: TRBV5-4
clone_size: -
j_call: TRBJ2-1
cdr3_aa: CASSFELAGVFREQFF
cdr3_nt: TGTGCCAGCAGCTTTGAACTAGCGGGAGTTTTTCGGGAGCAGTTCTTC

d_call: TRBD2
v_call: TRBV18
clone_size: once
j_call: TRBJ2-3
cdr3_aa: CASSPPSGRGDTQYF
cdr3_nt: TGTGCCAGCTCACCACCGAGCGGGAGAGGGGATACGCAGTATTTT

d_call: TRBD1
v_call: TRBV19
clone_size: once
j_call: TRBJ1-5
cdr3_aa: CASSGIVTGNQPQHF
cdr3_nt: TGTGCCAGTAGTGGGATAGTGACAGGGAATCAGCCCCAGCATTTT

d_call: -
v_call: TRBV5-8
clone_size: -
j_call: TRBJ1-5
cdr3_aa: CASSLLGGNQPQHF
cdr3_nt: TGTGCCAGCAGCTTGCTGGGGGGAAATCAGCCCCAGCATTTT

d_call: TRBD1
v_call: TRBV19
clone_size: -
j_call: TRBJ1-6
cdr3_aa: CASSIRGQPLHF
cdr3_nt: TGTGCCAGTAGTATCAGGGGGCAACCCCTCCACTTT

d_call: -
v_call: TRBV7-9
clone_size: -
j_call: TRBJ2-1
cdr3_aa: CASSSGAGVSDEQFF
cdr3_nt: TGTGCCAGCAGTTCGGGGGCGGGAGTTTCGGATGAGCAGTTCTTC

d_call: TRBD1
v_call: TRBV28
clone_size: few
j_call: TRBJ1-2
cdr3_aa: CAGGGRKYGYTF
cdr3_nt: TGTGCAGGAGGGGGCAGAAAGTATGGCTACACCTTC

d_call: TRBD1
v_call: TRBV6-2/TRBV6-3
clone_size: -
j_call: TRBJ1-1
cdr3_aa: CASSYSFGQGNTEAFF
cdr3_nt: TGTGCCAGCAGTTACTCTTTCGGACAGGGCAACACTGAAGCTTTCTTT

d_call: -
v_call: TRBV27
clone_size: -
j_call: TRBJ1-1
cdr3_aa: CASSLRPNTEAFF
cdr3_nt: TGTGCCAGCAGTTTACGTCCGAACACTGAAGCTTTCTTT

d_call: TRBD2
v_call: TRBV18
clone_size: -
j_call: TRBJ2-3
cdr3_aa: CASSPPGSGRFGTDTQYF
cdr3_nt: TGTGCCAGCTCACCACCTGGAAGCGGGAGGTTTGGCACAGATACGCAGTATTTT

d_call: -
v_call: TRBV24-1
clone_size: -
j_call: TRBJ2-7
cdr3_aa: CATRRTLVEQYF
cdr3_nt: TGTGCCACCAGGAGGACTCTCGTCGAGCAGTACTTC

d_call: -
v_call: TRBV7-9
clone_size: -
j_call: TRBJ2-7
cdr3_aa: CASSSRQTYEQYF
cdr3_nt: TGTGCCAGCAGCTCACGACAGACCTACGAGCAGTACTTC

d_call: -
v_call: TRBV28
clone_size: -
j_call: TRBJ2-7
cdr3_aa: CASSLSIAYEQYF
cdr3_nt: TGTGCCAGCAGTTTATCTATAGCCTACGAGCAGTACTTC

d_call: -
v_call: TRBV19
clone_size: -
j_call: TRBJ2-1
cdr3_aa: CASSIDEASINEQFF
cdr3_nt: TGTGCCAGTAGTATAGATGAGGCTAGCATCAATGAGCAGTTCTTC

d_call: -
v_call: TRBV28
clone_size: -
j_call: TRBJ1-2
cdr3_aa: CASSLRNRGYTF
cdr3_nt: TGTGCCAGCAGTTTGCGTAACAGAGGCTACACCTTC

d_call: TRBD2
v_call: TRBV30
clone_size: -
j_call: TRBJ2-3
cdr3_aa: CAWSVTSGVTDTQYF
cdr3_nt: TGTGCCTGGAGTGTGACTAGCGGGGTCACAGATACGCAGTATTTT

d_call: -
v_call: TRBV21-1
clone_size: -
j_call: TRBJ2-5
cdr3_aa: CASRKGPSDYEETQYF
cdr3_nt: TGTGCCAGCAGAAAAGGTCCGTCGGACTACGAAGAGACCCAGTACTTC

d_call: TRBD1
v_call: TRBV5-1
clone_size: -
j_call: TRBJ1-2
cdr3_aa: CASSTDRGIGYTF
cdr3_nt: TGCGCCAGCAGCACGGACAGGGGGATTGGCTACACCTTC

d_call: TRBD2
v_call: TRBV28
clone_size: -
j_call: TRBJ2-3
cdr3_aa: CGTKTGGRDTQYF
cdr3_nt: TGTGGAACCAAGACGGGAGGCAGAGATACGCAGTATTTT

d_call: TRBD1
v_call: TRBV7-2
clone_size: few
j_call: TRBJ1-6
cdr3_aa: CASSLEQGAMSPLHF
cdr3_nt: TGTGCCAGCAGCTTAGAGCAGGGGGCTATGTCACCCCTCCACTTT

d_call: -
v_call: TRBV28
clone_size: -
j_call: TRBJ2-7
cdr3_aa: CASSPPGGSHEQYF
cdr3_nt: TGTGCCAGCAGTCCTCCTGGGGGGTCCCACGAGCAGTACTTC

d_call: TRBD2
v_call: TRBV19
clone_size: -
j_call: TRBJ2-3
cdr3_aa: CASSITGGVGRLAGDTDTQYF
cdr3_nt: TGTGCCAGTAGTATAACGGGTGGGGTGGGACGGCTAGCGGGAGACACAGATACGCAGTATTTT

d_call: TRBD2
v_call: TRBV13
clone_size: -
j_call: TRBJ2-1
cdr3_aa: CASSLIDGPLAGNSYNEQFF
cdr3_nt: TGTGCCAGCAGCTTAATTGACGGCCCACTAGCGGGGAACTCCTACAATGAGCAGTTCTTC

d_call: -
v_call: TRBV30
clone_size: -
j_call: TRBJ1-5
cdr3_aa: CAWGPGGKNQPQHF
cdr3_nt: TGTGCCTGGGGACCCGGGGGGAAAAATCAGCCCCAGCATTTT

d_call: -
v_call: TRBV2
clone_size: -
j_call: TRBJ1-2
cdr3_aa: CASSEASYRTSYGYTF
cdr3_nt: TGTGCCAGCAGTGAAGCTTCGTACAGAACCTCCTATGGCTACACCTTC

d_call: -
v_call: TRBV29-1
clone_size: -
j_call: TRBJ2-7
cdr3_aa: CSVEKETGTSYEQYF
cdr3_nt: TGCAGCGTTGAAAAAGAGACAGGTACTTCCTACGAGCAGTACTTC

d_call: -
v_call: TRBV7-8
clone_size: -
j_call: TRBJ2-2
cdr3_aa: CASSLSGSNTGELFF
cdr3_nt: TGTGCCAGCAGCTTGAGCGGGTCGAACACCGGGGAGCTGTTTTTT

d_call: -
v_call: TRBV6-4
clone_size: -
j_call: TRBJ2-2
cdr3_aa: CASSGQPNTGELFF
cdr3_nt: TGTGCCAGCAGTGGACAGCCCAACACCGGGGAGCTGTTTTTT

d_call: -
v_call: TRBV30
clone_size: -
j_call: TRBJ1-1
cdr3_aa: CAWSVRKKDFQMNTEAFF
cdr3_nt: TGTGCCTGGAGTGTACGGAAGAAGGACTTTCAAATGAACACTGAAGCTTTCTTT

d_call: -
v_call: TRBV28
clone_size: once
j_call: TRBJ1-5
cdr3_aa: CASSSPPFNQPQHF
cdr3_nt: TGTGCCAGCAGTTCCCCTCCCTTTAATCAGCCCCAGCATTTT

d_call: TRBD1
v_call: TRBV4-1
clone_size: -
j_call: TRBJ1-2
cdr3_aa: CASSQDRGQGAPIIYGYTF
cdr3_nt: TGCGCCAGCAGCCAAGATCGGGGACAGGGGGCCCCTATTATATATGGCTACACCTTC

d_call: TRBD2
v_call: TRBV6-1
clone_size: -
j_call: TRBJ2-1
cdr3_aa: CASSENASGRNEQFF
cdr3_nt: TGTGCCAGCAGTGAAAACGCTAGCGGGAGAAATGAGCAGTTCTTC

d_call: -
v_call: TRBV7-9
clone_size: -
j_call: TRBJ1-2
cdr3_aa: CASSFGDTPNYGYTF
cdr3_nt: TGTGCCAGCAGCTTTGGGGACACTCCTAACTATGGCTACACCTTC

d_call: -
v_call: TRBV5-8
clone_size: -
j_call: TRBJ1-1
cdr3_aa: CASSLGTEGTEAFF
cdr3_nt: TGTGCCAGCAGCTTGGGTACGGAGGGCACTGAAGCTTTCTTT

d_call: -
v_call: TRBV12-1
clone_size: -
j_call: TRBJ1-4
cdr3_aa: CASSTQDRWRTNEKLFF
cdr3_nt: TGTGCCAGCAGCACCCAGGACAGGTGGAGGACTAATGAAAAACTGTTTTTT

d_call: TRBD1
v_call: TRBV19
clone_size: -
j_call: TRBJ1-4
cdr3_aa: CASKNRGQEKLFF
cdr3_nt: TGTGCCAGTAAAAACAGGGGTCAGGAAAAACTGTTTTTT

d_call: TRBD1
v_call: TRBV19
clone_size: -
j_call: TRBJ1-5
cdr3_aa: CASSVPGQGFRNQPQHF
cdr3_nt: TGTGCCAGTAGTGTCCCGGGACAGGGTTTTCGAAATCAGCCCCAGCATTTT

d_call: TRBD2
v_call: TRBV7-7
clone_size: -
j_call: TRBJ2-3
cdr3_aa: CASSYSGGADTQYF
cdr3_nt: TGTGCTAGCAGCTACTCGGGGGGAGCTGATACGCAGTATTTT

d_call: -
v_call: TRBV19
clone_size: -
j_call: TRBJ2-2
cdr3_aa: CASSMTTFNTGELFF
cdr3_nt: TGTGCCAGTAGTATGACTACTTTTAACACCGGGGAGCTGTTTTTT

d_call: TRBD2
v_call: TRBV11-2
clone_size: -
j_call: TRBJ2-5
cdr3_aa: CASSFTSGRETQYF
cdr3_nt: TGTGCCAGCAGCTTCACTAGCGGGAGAGAGACCCAGTACTTC

d_call: -
v_call: TRBV18
clone_size: -
j_call: TRBJ2-5
cdr3_aa: CASSPRNGTQYF
cdr3_nt: TGTGCCAGCTCACCGCGGAACGGGACCCAGTACTTC

d_call: TRBD2
v_call: TRBV7-2
clone_size: -
j_call: TRBJ2-1
cdr3_aa: CASSQGLAGGYNEQFF
cdr3_nt: TGTGCCAGCAGTCAGGGACTAGCGGGAGGCTACAATGAGCAGTTCTTC

d_call: TRBD2
v_call: TRBV5-4
clone_size: -
j_call: TRBJ2-7
cdr3_aa: CASSLAALTGGSHEQYF
cdr3_nt: TGTGCCAGCAGCTTGGCCGCTCTAACGGGAGGGTCCCACGAGCAGTACTTC

d_call: -
v_call: TRBV20-1
clone_size: -
j_call: TRBJ1-5
cdr3_aa: CSASSGNQPQHF
cdr3_nt: TGCAGTGCTAGTTCCGGCAATCAGCCCCAGCATTTT

d_call: -
v_call: TRBV9
clone_size: -
j_call: TRBJ1-2
cdr3_aa: CASTLDRANYGYTF
cdr3_nt: TGTGCCAGCACCCTCGACAGAGCTAACTATGGCTACACCTTC

d_call: -
v_call: TRBV28
clone_size: once
j_call: TRBJ2-2
cdr3_aa: CASSTPRGGVALGELFF
cdr3_nt: TGTGCCAGCAGTACCCCTAGGGGCGGGGTTGCCTTGGGGGAGCTGTTTTTT